The clone carrying this T cell receptor beta chain showed up many times. Time point given: blood at routine non-recurrence follow-up after resection. The CDR3 has 14 residues. The germline CDR1 and CDR2 sequences are MNHEY and SMNVEV (reference sequence). Germline trimming cut 5 bases from V and 9 bases from J; bases unmatched to any gene: 8. TCRdb processed the 5' RACE reads anew with MiXCR; each CDR3 protein has one entry. The sample consists of tens of thousands of distinct CDR3 sequences, around 11% of them appearing once. The record originates from a study of spatial heterogeneity in lung cancer.

The sample here was PBMCs, taken at follow-up. This TCR was sampled from a male donor with early-stage non-small cell lung cancer. This chain uses TRBV27 with TRBJ2-1; 9 bases line up with TRBD1. CDR3 residues: CASSSWDREREQFF. In nucleotides, the CDR3 is TGTGCCAGCAGTAGCTGGGACAGGGAGCGTGAGCAGTTCTTC.